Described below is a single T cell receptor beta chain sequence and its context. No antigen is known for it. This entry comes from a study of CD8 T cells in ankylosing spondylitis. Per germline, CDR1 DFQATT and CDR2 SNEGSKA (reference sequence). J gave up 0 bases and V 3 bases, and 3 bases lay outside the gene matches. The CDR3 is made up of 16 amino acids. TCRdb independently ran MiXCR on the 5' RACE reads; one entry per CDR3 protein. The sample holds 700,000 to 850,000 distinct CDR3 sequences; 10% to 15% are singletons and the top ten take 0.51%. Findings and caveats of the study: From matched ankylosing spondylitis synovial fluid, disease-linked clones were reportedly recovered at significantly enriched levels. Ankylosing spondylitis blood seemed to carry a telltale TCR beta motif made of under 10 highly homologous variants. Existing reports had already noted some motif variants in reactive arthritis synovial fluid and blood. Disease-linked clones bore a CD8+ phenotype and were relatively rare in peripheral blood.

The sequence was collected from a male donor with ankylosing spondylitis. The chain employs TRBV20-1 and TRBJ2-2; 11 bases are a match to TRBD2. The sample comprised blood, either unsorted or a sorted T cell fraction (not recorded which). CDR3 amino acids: CSASGTSGANTGELFF. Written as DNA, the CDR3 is TGCAGTGCTAGCGGGACTAGCGGCGCGAACACCGGGGAGCTGTTTTTT.